These T cell receptor beta chains were read from a single sample in a study of T-cell memory formation after mild COVID-19. TCRdb reprocessed the 5' RACE reads with MiXCR, giving one entry per CDR3 protein. The table shows about 360,000 distinct CDR3 sequences, with 13% occurring only once. Sample: PBMCs or a T cell subset sorted from them (not recorded which). All receptors come from a man aged 18-30 years who had mild COVID-19 (a few samples of this study predate the infection). Cell type and time point are not known. Each CDR3 is given without its conserved first and last residue. Each record gives: J gene, V gene, CDR3 protein.

TRBJ2-1 | TRBV7-2 | ASSSGTRGGINEQF
TRBJ2-5 | TRBV7-9 | ASIGGPETQY
TRBJ2-3 | TRBV27 | ASSPTGFRPDTQY
TRBJ1-2 | TRBV5-1 | ASRREATSSYGYT
TRBJ2-7 | TRBV4-3 | ASSDRGYEQY
TRBJ2-1 | TRBV2 | ASANRVGYNEQF
TRBJ1-3 | TRBV10-3 | AISEWGASGNTIY
TRBJ1-2 | TRBV5-1 | ASSRDGEGYT
TRBJ2-3 | TRBV29-1 | SGAGGTDTQY
TRBJ1-1 | TRBV5-1 | ASSSRTGPTNTEAF
TRBJ2-1 | TRBV7-3 | ASTPEQGTHNEQF
TRBJ2-1 | TRBV5-1 | ASIASGAYHNEQF
TRBJ1-4 | TRBV19 | ASSNRDRVREKLF
TRBJ1-2 | TRBV7-2 | ASSLDRGRSSYGYT
TRBJ1-1 | TRBV6-5 | ASSYSVNTEAF
TRBJ2-2 | TRBV14 | ASSRGTGVLNTGELF
TRBJ2-3 | TRBV18 | ASSPPRGGADTQY
TRBJ1-2 | TRBV7-8 | ASPIHIIERRGYT
TRBJ2-7 | TRBV29-1 | SVVGELDGKSYEQY
TRBJ2-2 | TRBV12-3/TRBV12-4 | ASRARGGTGELF
TRBJ1-3 | TRBV30 | AWSVRSEAGNTIY
TRBJ2-4 | TRBV7-6 | ASSLVRGGPLAKNIQY
TRBJ2-1 | TRBV7-9 | ASRSGGNNEQF
TRBJ1-2 | TRBV19 | ASSIDLIGSRHGYT
TRBJ2-2 | TRBV20-1 | SAYSDRGRPHTGELF
TRBJ1-1 | TRBV6-5 | ASSYAPTSNTEAF
TRBJ1-6 | TRBV24-1 | ATQRGRDSPLH